The next 31 T cell receptor beta chains were all read from a single sample in a study of Graves' ophthalmopathy and Graves' hyperthyroidism. RNA transcripts yielded amplified TCR beta CDR3 regions. The workflow started with a first-round RT-PCR run with HTBI primers and then moved on to a second-round multiplex PCR. One entry per CDR3 protein results from TCRdb running MiXCR on the multiplex PCR reads. Of about 380,000 distinct CDR3 sequences listed, about 16% are singletons. The specimen was peripheral blood. These receptors were obtained from a woman aged 18 to 35 with stable Graves' hyperthyroidism.

At least ten counts were recorded for this clonotype. The J gene is TRBJ2-7, the V gene TRBV9; possibly TRBD2 for D (7 bases). The germline gives CDR1 SGDLS, CDR2 YYNGEE. The CDR3 extends over 16 amino acids. V gave up 4 bases and J gave up 0 bases, with 17 bases separating them. This CDR3 is CASSPGGPEGSYEQYF. The CDR3 DNA reads TGTGCCAGCAGCCCCGGGGGGCCGGAGGGCTCCTACGAGCAGTACTTC. Variable domain in full (rest from reference TRBV9 and TRBJ2-7): DSGVTQTPKHLITATGQRVTLRCSPRSGDLSVYWYQQSLDQGLQFLIQYYNGEERAKGNILERFSAQQFPDLHSELNLSSLELGDSALYFCASSPGGPEGSYEQYFGPGTRLTVT.

This clonotype was counted ten times or more. V and J are TRBV19 and TRBJ1-1; maybe TRBD1 (6 bases). V was trimmed by 6 bases and J by 0 bases, leaving 8 bases between them. Germline values: CDR1 LNHDA, CDR2 SQIVND (reference sequence). The CDR3 is made up of 13 amino acids. Written as DNA, the CDR3 is TGTGCCAGTAGGGACAGCATGAACACTGAAGCTTTCTTT. Translated: CASRDSMNTEAFF.

This clonotype was counted ten times or more. The rearrangement links TRBV6-2 or TRBV6-3 to TRBJ2-7, with TRBD2 matching over 9 bases. CDR1 is MNHEY, CDR2 SVGEGT, per germline. The CDR3 has 14 amino acids. Trimming at V came to 4 bases and at J to 4 bases, leaving 5 bases not matched to a gene. CDR3 residues: CASSLAGADYEQYF. Here the CDR3 DNA reads TGTGCCAGCAGTTTAGCGGGGGCGGATTACGAGCAGTACTTC.

Concerning this clonotype: Germline and junction disagree at one end, which may indicate a read error. The V and J genes are TRBV6-1 and TRBJ1-6, with D possibly being TRBD1 (6 bases). CDR3 size: 14 residues. Germline V CDR1 and CDR2: MNHNS, SASEGT. Here the CDR3 DNA reads TGCGCCAGCAGCCAAGAAGGGGGGGAATCACCCCTCCACTTT. Protein: CASSQEGGESPLHF.

This clonotype was seen repeatedly, ten times or more. The chain couples TRBV6-5 to TRBJ1-1; 7 positions match TRBD1. J lost 4 bases, V lost 6 bases, and 11 bases had no gene match. CDR3 length equals 15 residues. Germline CDR1 reads MNHEY; CDR2 reads SVGAGI. The CDR3 DNA is TGTGCCAGCAGAACCGGGACAGCCGGGTTCACTGAAGCTTTCTTT. As protein: CASRTGTAGFTEAFF.

This clonotype was found many times. This chain uses TRBV18 with TRBJ1-2, with a possible D match to TRBD1 (6 bases). CDR1 and CDR2 from the germline V gene are KGHSH and LQKENI. V was cut by 1 base and J by 6 bases, with 12 bases left in between. This CDR3 region has 14 residues. The DNA of the CDR3 is TGTGCCAGCTCACCACAAGGGCAGGGGCATGGCTACACCTTC. Amino acids: CASSPQGQGHGYTF.

V and J are TRBV5-1 and TRBJ1-2; D is ambiguous. V was trimmed by 0 bases and J by 4 bases, leaving 16 bases between them. This CDR3 spans 16 amino acids. Germline V gene sequence: CDR1 SGHRS, CDR2 YFSETQ. CDR3 bases: TGCGCCAGCAGCTTGGTTTTTGCAGGTTTTATCTATGGCTACACCTTC. As protein: CASSLVFAGFIYGYTF.

The gene calls are TRBV7-2 and TRBJ2-7; 8 bases map to TRBD2. The CDR3 covers 14 residues. In germline, CDR1 is SGHTA, CDR2 FQGNSA. The V gene end was trimmed by 3 bases and the J gene end by 3 bases; junction bases not matched to a gene: 4. The CDR3 reads CASSFSGTSYEQYF. The CDR3 DNA is TGTGCCAGCAGCTTCTCCGGGACTAGCTACGAGCAGTACTTC.

This clonotype was recorded at least ten times. The V and J genes are TRBV19 and TRBJ1-1; D is unresolved. V dropped 0 bases and J dropped 8 bases, with 16 bases sitting between them. Germline CDR1 reads LNHDA; CDR2 reads SQIVND (reference sequence). The CDR3 runs to 15 residues. The CDR3 region is CASSIEYRIGREAFF. CDR3 sequence (DNA): TGTGCCAGTAGTATAGAGTATCGGATCGGGAGAGAAGCTTTCTTT.

The count of this clonotype is one. This chain uses TRBV7-8 with TRBJ1-6, with a tentative D call TRBD1 (5 bases). V lost 2 bases and J lost 9, with 14 bases in between. This CDR3 comprises 15 residues. Germline CDR1 is SGHVS and CDR2 is FQNEAQ. The CDR3 loop is CASSLRNLGGSPLHF. The CDR3 DNA follows: TGTGCCAGCAGCTTACGCAACTTGGGGGGTTCACCCCTCCACTTT.

This clonotype has a count of ten or more. The chain carries TRBV12-3 or TRBV12-4 and TRBJ1-2; D gene ambiguous. The length of the CDR3 is 12 residues. Trimming left V 2 bases short and J 4 bases short, with 5 bases between. CDR3 coding DNA: TGTGCCAGCAGTTTAACAGTCTATGGCTACACCTTC. Its translation is CASSLTVYGYTF.

This clonotype occurred a few times. The V gene is TRBV12-3 or TRBV12-4, the J gene TRBJ1-5; perhaps TRBD1 as D (5 bases). The CDR3 loop spans 16 amino acids. V dropped 4 bases and J dropped 1 base, with 14 bases sitting between them. For the CDR3, the DNA is TGTGCCAGCAGTTCCCATAGGGGTGGGAGCAATCAGCCCCAGCATTTT. Translation: CASSSHRGGSNQPQHF.

This clonotype was found many times. The chain combines TRBV20-1 with TRBJ1-1; tentatively, D is TRBD1 (5 bases). V lost 6 bases and J lost 10, with 21 bases in between. This CDR3 comprises 13 residues. The V gene's germline CDR1 is DFQATT and CDR2 SNEGSKA (reference sequence). The CDR3 nucleotides read TGCAGTGCCCCTACGGGGGTTCTAGGTGGAGCTTTCTTT. This codes for CSAPTGVLGGAFF.

This clonotype was seen at least ten times. The V gene is TRBV20-1, the J gene TRBJ2-4; possibly TRBD1 for D (5 bases). CDR1 and CDR2 (germline): DFQATT, SNEGSKA (reference sequence). This CDR3 contains 14 residues. V was cut by 0 bases and J by 9 bases, with 15 bases left in between. The CDR3 spells CSARDPGISVIQYF. The CDR3 DNA reads TGCAGTGCTAGAGATCCAGGGATCTCGGTCATTCAGTACTTC.

This clonotype was detected ten times or more. The rearrangement links TRBV6-1 to TRBJ2-7; 9 bases are shared with TRBD1. Germline lookup yields CDR1 MNHNS and CDR2 SASEGT. The CDR3 has 14 residues. V lost 5 bases and J lost 2; bases outside the gene matches: 4. CDR3 nucleotide sequence: TGTGCCAGCAGTCCGGGACAGGGAACCTACGAGCAGTACTTC. Its protein product is CASSPGQGTYEQYF.

This clonotype was observed at least ten times. Here the CDR3 DNA reads TGTGCCAGTAGTACGTACAGGTGGTCGGGCGAGCAGTACTTC. As protein: CASSTYRWSGEQYF. This chain uses TRBV19 with TRBJ2-7, with TRBD1 as a possible D gene (5 bases). CDR3 length: 14 amino acids. Between the trimmed V and J ends, which lost 4 bases and 6 bases, there was a span of 16 bases. Germline V gene lookup returns CDR1 LNHDA and CDR2 SQIVND (reference sequence).

This clonotype was detected only a few times. The chain uses TRBV5-6 and TRBJ1-3; D unresolved. The CDR3 length is 18 residues. With 0 bases removed from V and 4 bases from J, the gap between germline ends came to 20 bases. CDR1 is SGHDT and CDR2 is YYEEEE in the germline V gene. CDR3 sequence: CASSLGLPLRTSGNTIYF. The CDR3 region has the DNA TGTGCCAGCAGCTTGGGTCTCCCTCTAAGGACCTCAGGAAACACCATATATTTT. Filled out from reference TRBV5-6 and TRBJ1-3, the complete variable domain reads DAGVTQSPTHLIKTRGQQVTLRCSPKSGHDTVSWYQQALGQGPQFIFQYYEEEERQRGNFPDRFSGHQFPNYSSELNVNALLLGDSALYLCASSLGLPLRTSGNTIYFGEGSWLTVV.

This clonotype was recorded a few times. This chain links TRBV7-3 with TRBJ1-2, with D uncertain. This CDR3 is built from 15 residues. The V end lost 5 bases, the J end lost 8 bases, and 21 bases lay between the germline ends. The germline gives CDR1 SGHTA, CDR2 FQGTGA. The CDR3 DNA reads as TGTGCCAGCAGCCACGGATTGACATGTTTTTCGGGCTACACCTTC. Translated, it gives CASSHGLTCFSGYTF. Full variable domain (outside the CDR3, taken from reference TRBV7-3 and TRBJ1-2): GAGVSQTPSNKVTEKGKYVELRCDPISGHTALYWYRQSLGQGPEFLIYFQGTGAADDSGLPNDRFFAVRPEGSVSTLKIQRTERGDSAVYLCASSHGLTCFSGYTFGSGTRLTVV.

At least ten counts were recorded for this clonotype. This rearrangement joins TRBV2 to TRBJ2-5; 9 bases agree with TRBD2. Looked up from germline, CDR1 is SNHLY and CDR2 is FYNNEI. The junction had 10 bases not matched to a gene; V was cut back by 4 bases and J by 1 base. The CDR3 loop spans 17 amino acids. CDR3 nucleotides: TGTGCCAGCAGTGTGGGACTAGCTCGGCGGGGCCAAGAGACCCAGTACTTC. Translated, it gives CASSVGLARRGQETQYF.

This clonotype was observed many times. The rearrangement uses TRBV29-1 and TRBJ2-5; D might be TRBD2 (5 bases). The CDR3 sequence is 15 residues long. V was shortened by 1 base and J by 6 bases, with 18 bases between the two germline ends. CDR1 is SQVTM, CDR2 ANQGSEA, per germline. CDR3 sequence reads: CSVEVNRGVGKTQYF. DNA for the CDR3: TGCAGCGTTGAAGTGAACCGGGGAGTGGGGAAGACCCAGTACTTC.

The chain uses TRBV10-3 and TRBJ1-2; TRBD1 matches at 9 bases. The germline V gene encodes CDR1 ENHRY and CDR2 SYGVKD. This CDR3 region has 14 residues. V lost 5 bases, J lost 4 bases, and 5 bases stayed unmatched. The CDR3 loop is CAISPGQGPYGYTF. CDR3 in DNA: TGTGCCATCAGTCCGGGACAGGGACCCTATGGCTACACCTTC.

The rearrangement joins TRBV2 to TRBJ2-7; 9 bases are shared with TRBD1. The germline CDR1 and CDR2 sequences are SNHLY and FYNNEI. Unmatched junction bases numbered 6, after V lost 10 bases and J lost 2 bases. The CDR3 has 13 residues. The CDR3 spells CATLGTGPYEQYF. The CDR3 DNA follows: TGTGCCACGCTGGGGACAGGGCCCTACGAGCAGTACTTC.

As concerns this clonotype: With a much larger clone just one base away, this may be a read error. Given the absence of the conserved phenylalanine or tryptophan at the CDR3 end, a read error is likely. J is TRBJ2-2 and V is TRBV12-3 or TRBV12-4, with D maybe TRBD2 (6 bases). This CDR3 contains 16 residues. V was clipped by 0 bases and J by 5 bases, with 13 bases between them. The CDR3 region has the DNA TGTGCCAGCAGTTTAGCGGGACTGGCAGGTACCGGGGAGCTGTTTCTT. This translates into CASSLAGLAGTGELFL.

This clonotype came up many times. V usage is TRBV7-2 and J usage is TRBJ2-7; 8 bases map to TRBD1. In germline, CDR1 is SGHTA, CDR2 FQGNSA. V shed 5 bases, J shed 5 bases, and the junction held 11 bases outside the gene matches. This CDR3 is 15 amino acids long. CDR3 loop: CASSLSPTGADEQYF. CDR3 in DNA: TGTGCCAGCAGCCTAAGCCCGACAGGGGCCGACGAGCAGTACTTC. The full variable domain, in which reference TRBV7-2 and TRBJ2-7 provide the parts outside the CDR3, is GAGVSQSPSNKVTEKGKDVELRCDPISGHTALYWYRQSLGQGLEFLIYFQGNSAPDKSGLPSDRFSAERTGGSVSTLTIQRTQQEDSAVYLCASSLSPTGADEQYFGPGTRLTVT.

This sequence joins TRBV18 and TRBJ2-3; maybe TRBD2 (6 bases). Deletions cut 3 bases from V and 6 bases from J, with 7 bases between. Germline V lookup: CDR1 KGHSH, CDR2 LQKENI. The CDR3 sequence is 12 residues long. The CDR3 bases are TGTGCCAGCTCACCGGAGGGGGATACGCAGTATTTT. It is translated as CASSPEGDTQYF.

In its sample, this clonotype was seen many times. This chain links TRBV28 with TRBJ1-5; D is possibly TRBD1 (5 bases). CDR1 is MDHEN and CDR2 is SYDVKM in the germline V gene. This CDR3 spans 12 amino acids. Between the trimmed V and J ends, which lost 7 bases and 7 bases, there was a span of 11 bases. The DNA of the CDR3 is TGTGCCAGCACGGCAGGGCCACAGCCCCAGCATTTT. Its protein product is CASTAGPQPQHF.

This clonotype has ten or more counts. The chain links TRBV19 to TRBJ1-2, with D uncertain. The V end was cut by 7 bases, the J end by 5 bases, with 5 bases between. This CDR3 region has 10 residues. Germline V gene data show CDR1 as LNHDA and CDR2 as SQIVND (reference sequence). The CDR3: CASTTYGYTF. The CDR3 bases are TGTGCCAGTACTACATATGGCTACACCTTC.

This clonotype was recorded many times. CDR3 residues: CASSRPQGGYTEAFF. The CDR3 nucleotides read TGTGCCAGCAGCAGGCCACAGGGGGGGTACACTGAAGCTTTCTTT. The V call is TRBV5-6, the J call TRBJ1-1, with TRBD1 matching 8 bases. CDR1 and CDR2 (germline): SGHDT, YYEEEE. This CDR3 spans 15 amino acids. V was clipped by 4 bases and J by 3 bases; unmatched bases: 8.

This clonotype has a count of ten or more. The chain combines TRBV29-1 with TRBJ2-5, with no clear D. The V gene lost 8 bases and the J gene lost 4 bases, with 17 bases spanning the gap. This CDR3 spans 13 amino acids. Germline loops: CDR1 SQVTM, CDR2 ANQGSEA. In DNA form, the CDR3 reads TGCAGCATGGGTCGGCAAACGGGAGAGACCCAGTACTTC. Encoded protein: CSMGRQTGETQYF.

Of note for this clonotype: This may be a read error: a much more frequent sequence differs by one nucleotide. The chain is built from TRBV12-3 or TRBV12-4 and TRBJ2-2; D may match TRBD1 or TRBD2 (5 bases each). The CDR3 runs to 14 residues. CDR3 region: CASSLSGYTGELCF. DNA of the CDR3: TGTGCCAGCAGTTTATCAGGGTACACCGGGGAGCTGTGTTTT.

This clonotype has only a few counts. The chain recombines TRBV29-1 with TRBJ2-7, with 8 bases aligning to TRBD1. This CDR3 is built from 15 residues. CDR1 is SQVTM, CDR2 ANQGSEA, per germline. V gave up 0 bases and J gave up 2 bases; unmatched junction bases: 6. The CDR3 region is CSVEDRQGAPYEQYF. CDR3 in DNA: TGCAGCGTTGAAGATCGGCAGGGGGCCCCCTACGAGCAGTACTTC.